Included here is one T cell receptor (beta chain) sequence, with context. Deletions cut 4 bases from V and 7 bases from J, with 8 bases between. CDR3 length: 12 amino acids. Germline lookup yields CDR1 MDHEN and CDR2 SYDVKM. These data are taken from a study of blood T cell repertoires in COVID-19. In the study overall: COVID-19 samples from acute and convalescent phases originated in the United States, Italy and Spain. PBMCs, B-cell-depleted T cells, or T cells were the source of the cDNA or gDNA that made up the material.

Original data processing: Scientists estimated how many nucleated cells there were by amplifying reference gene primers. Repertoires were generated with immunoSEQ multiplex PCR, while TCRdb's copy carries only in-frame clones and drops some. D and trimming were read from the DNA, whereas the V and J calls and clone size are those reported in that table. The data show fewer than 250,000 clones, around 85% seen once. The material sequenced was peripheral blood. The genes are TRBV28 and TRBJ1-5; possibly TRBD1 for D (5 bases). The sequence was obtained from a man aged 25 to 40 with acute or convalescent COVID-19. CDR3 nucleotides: TGTGCCAGCAGTTCAGGGATGCAGCCCCAGCATTTT. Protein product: CASSSGMQPQHF.